Below are 28 T cell receptor beta chains sequenced from a single sample in a study of T cell repertoires in cytomegalovirus infection. TCRdb fed the reads into MiXCR, producing one record per CDR3 protein. Of about 230,000 distinct CDR3 sequences in the sample, roughly 23% were seen once. The sequencing input was CD8+ T cells from PBMCs. The source of these receptors is a human donor in good health (CMV status not recorded). Some clones in this sample may be carry-over from other donors' samples.

The chain links TRBV20-1 to TRBJ1-1; D is perhaps TRBD1 (5 bases). Germline V gives CDR1 DFQATT, CDR2 SNEGSKA (reference sequence). Trimming removed 6 bases from V and 5 bases from J, with 16 bases in between. The length of the CDR3 is 13 residues. The DNA of the CDR3 is TGCAGTGCGAGCGGGGGTATCAGTACTGAAGCTTTCTTT. This codes for CSASGGISTEAFF.

J is TRBJ1-2 and V is TRBV6-2 or TRBV6-3, with unresolved D. Deletions cut 7 bases from V and 3 bases from J, with 15 bases between. CDR1 is MNHEY and CDR2 is SVGEGT in the germline V gene. The CDR3 extends over 14 amino acids. The CDR3 sequence is CASTLTPEYYGYTF. The CDR3 DNA reads as TGTGCCAGCACCCTGACTCCGGAGTACTATGGCTACACCTTC.

The CDR3 reads CASSATSAWTGELFF. CDR3 sequence (DNA): TGTGCCAGCAGCGCGACAAGTGCGTGGACCGGGGAGCTGTTTTTT. The chain employs TRBV7-9 and TRBJ2-2, with D hard to call. Germline CDR1 is SEHNR and CDR2 is FQNEAQ (reference sequence). Trimming shortened V by 5 bases and J by 5 bases, and 15 bases separated the two germline ends. This CDR3 spans 15 amino acids.

This clonotype came up a few times. The CDR3 reads CASSHSMEDTQYF. The CDR3 DNA sequence: TGTGCCAGCAGCCATTCCATGGAAGATACGCAGTATTTT. This chain joins TRBV14 and TRBJ2-3; D unresolved. The germline gives CDR1 SGHDN, CDR2 FVKESK. This CDR3 is built from 13 residues. V was shortened by 3 bases and J by 5 bases, with 9 bases between the two germline ends.

J is TRBJ2-3 and V is TRBV4-1, with a weak D call TRBD2 (5 bases). CDR3 size: 15 residues. The ends were cut back, 1 base at V and 6 bases at J, with 14 bases in the middle. Germline V gives CDR1 MGHRA, CDR2 YSYEKL. This chain's CDR3 is CASSQVASYVDTQYF. The CDR3 DNA sequence: TGCGCCAGCAGCCAAGTAGCGAGTTATGTCGATACGCAGTATTTT.

This clonotype was observed a handful of times. The chain carries TRBV30 and TRBJ2-3; 7 nucleotides agree with TRBD2. The J segment lost 0 bases and the V segment lost 4 bases, leaving 16 bases of the junction unmatched. Germline V gene sequence: CDR1 GTSNPN, CDR2 SVGIG (reference sequence). The CDR3 is 18 residues long. The CDR3, as DNA: TGTGCCTGGACCCCGTGGCCCCCAATTAGCGGGAGCACAGATACGCAGTATTTT. This encodes CAWTPWPPISGSTDTQYF.

V and J are TRBV9 and TRBJ2-7; TRBD2 aligns across 7 bases. CDR3 length: 14 amino acids. CDR1 and CDR2 (germline): SGDLS, YYNGEE. V lost 3 bases to trimming and J lost 5 bases; unmatched junction nucleotides: 8. CDR3 DNA: TGTGCCAGCAGCGAGGGGACTACAGCCGACGAGCAGTACTTC. It yields the protein CASSEGTTADEQYF.

V and J are TRBV28 and TRBJ2-3, with D perhaps matching TRBD1 or TRBD2 (5 bases each). Germline CDR1 and CDR2: MDHEN and SYDVKM. Trimming stripped 1 base from V and 0 bases from J, with 14 bases between. The CDR3 runs to 17 residues. CDR3: CASSLLGVFPSTDTQYF. For the CDR3, the DNA is TGTGCCAGCAGTTTATTGGGGGTCTTCCCCAGCACAGATACGCAGTATTTT.

V is TRBV5-4 and J is TRBJ1-1; D is perhaps TRBD1 (6 bases). CDR3 length equals 14 residues. Germline CDR1 and CDR2: SGHNT and YYREEE (reference sequence). V was shortened by 2 bases and J by 1 base, with 9 bases between the two germline ends. Written as DNA, the CDR3 is TGTGCCAGCAGCTTTGAAGGGGGGAACACTGAAGCTTTCTTT. Protein sequence: CASSFEGGNTEAFF.

This clonotype was seen ten or more times. This chain links TRBV6-1 with TRBJ1-5; D remains ambiguous. CDR1 and CDR2 (germline): MNHNS, SASEGT. V shed 6 bases and J shed 10 bases, with 4 bases lying between them. The CDR3 runs 9 residues. CDR3 DNA: TGTGCCAGCAGCGTCCCCCAGCATTTT. Encoded protein: CASSVPQHF.

The chain uses TRBV4-1 and TRBJ2-2, with D unclear. In germline, CDR1 is MGHRA, CDR2 YSYEKL. The CDR3 is 16 amino acids. Trimming removed 1 base at V and 1 base at J, with 10 bases between. For the CDR3, the DNA is TGCGCCAGCAGCCAAGGGGCAGCCCTGAACACCGGGGAGCTGTTTTTT. Translating it yields CASSQGAALNTGELFF.

The chain combines TRBV12-5 with TRBJ2-3; unclear D gene. The V gene's germline CDR1 is LGHNT and CDR2 FRNRAP. Deletions cut 6 bases from V and 2 bases from J, with 6 bases between. CDR3 length: 12 residues. The chain's CDR3 is CASGTNTDTQYF. The DNA of the CDR3 is TGTGCTAGTGGGACAAACACAGATACGCAGTATTTT.

The rearrangement joins TRBV3-1 to TRBJ2-5; weak D call: TRBD1 (5 bases). V shed 7 bases and J shed 5 bases, with 11 bases lying between them. The CDR3 contains 12 residues. The germline V gene encodes CDR1 LGHDT and CDR2 YNNKEL (reference sequence). This CDR3 reads CASKGRAETQYF. Here the CDR3 DNA reads TGTGCCAGCAAGGGGCGCGCGGAGACCCAGTACTTC.

The V and J genes are TRBV10-3 and TRBJ2-5; 7 positions agree with TRBD1. V was pared by 7 bases and J by 4 bases, with 9 bases of the junction left unmatched. The CDR3 extends over 14 amino acids. Germline V gene lookup returns CDR1 ENHRY and CDR2 SYGVKD. The CDR3 is CAIKKQGFLETQYF. CDR3 bases: TGTGCCATCAAAAAACAGGGGTTCCTAGAGACCCAGTACTTC.

The chain recombines TRBV28 with TRBJ2-2; D unclear. Between the trimmed V and J ends, which lost 3 bases and 3 bases, there was a span of 8 bases. The CDR3 has 14 residues. Germline lookup yields CDR1 MDHEN and CDR2 SYDVKM. The CDR3 protein is CASSFRAYTGELFF. DNA for the CDR3: TGTGCCAGCAGTTTTCGAGCTTACACCGGGGAGCTGTTTTTT.

At least ten counts were recorded for this clonotype. The chain links TRBV7-8 to TRBJ2-7; D possibly corresponds to TRBD2 (6 bases). V was trimmed by 7 bases and J by 5 bases, leaving 18 bases between them. The CDR3 totals 14 residues. Germline V lookup: CDR1 SGHVS, CDR2 FQNEAQ. The CDR3 DNA follows: TGTGCCAGCACCGGGAGCGGAAGTAGCGACGAGCAGTACTTC. Translating gives CASTGSGSSDEQYF. The full variable domain, rest sourced from reference TRBV7-8 and TRBJ2-7, is GAGVSQSPRYKVAKRGQDVALRCDPISGHVSLFWYQQALGQGPEFLTYFQNEAQLDKSGLPSDRFFAERPEGSVSTLKIQRTQQEDSAVYLCASTGSGSSDEQYFGPGTRLTVT.

This clonotype occurred a few times. The rearrangement joins TRBV11-1 to TRBJ2-7; the D gene is possibly TRBD2 (6 bases). This CDR3 is 13 amino acids long. The V gene's germline CDR1 is SGHAT and CDR2 FQDESV (reference sequence). The V end lost 5 bases, the J end lost 8 bases, and 16 bases lay between the germline ends. The CDR3 coding sequence is TGTGCCAGCAGCCCATCGGAGGGGTTCAAGCAGTACTTC. It encodes CASSPSEGFKQYF.

This clonotype was detected many times. CDR3 DNA sequence: TGTGCCACCAGCAGAGATTTGGACAGCTCTGGAAACACCATATATTTT. Amino acids: CATSRDLDSSGNTIYF. V is TRBV15 and J is TRBJ1-3, with D perhaps matching TRBD1 (6 bases). Trimming cost V 0 bases and J 0 bases, with 9 bases left between them. CDR1 and CDR2 from the germline V gene are LNHNV and YYDKDF (reference sequence). CDR3 size: 16 residues. The full variable domain, its missing parts supplied by reference TRBV15 and TRBJ1-3, is DAMVIQNPRYQVTQFGKPVTLSCSQTLNHNVMYWYQQKSSQAPKLLFHYYDKDFNNEADTPDNFQSRRPNTSFCFLDIRSPGLGDTAMYLCATSRDLDSSGNTIYFGEGSWLTVV.

The genes are TRBV19 and TRBJ1-5; D unresolved. The CDR3 runs to 15 residues. V was pared by 3 bases and J by 0 bases, with 9 bases between. Germline loops: CDR1 LNHDA, CDR2 SQIVND (reference sequence). The CDR3 nucleotides read TGTGCCAGTAGTATTTTCACGGATAGCAATCAGCCCCAGCATTTT. This encodes CASSIFTDSNQPQHF.

This clonotype was seen more than once but under ten times. V usage is TRBV7-9 and J usage is TRBJ2-5; D unresolved. The V end was cut by 5 bases, the J end by 5 bases, with 12 bases between. The CDR3 consists of 13 residues. CDR1 and CDR2 (germline): SEHNR, FQNEAQ (reference sequence). The CDR3 region is CASSIDTRETQYF. The CDR3 DNA sequence: TGTGCCAGCAGCATCGACACCCGGGAGACCCAGTACTTC. Based on the CDR3 plus reference TRBV7-9 and TRBJ2-5, the full variable domain is DTGVSQNPRHKITKRGQNVTFRCDPISEHNRLYWYRQTLGQGPEFLTYFQNEAQLEKSRLLSDRFSAERPKGSFSTLEIQRTEQGDSAMYLCASSIDTRETQYFGPGTRLLVL.

The chain employs TRBV20-1 and TRBJ2-2; the D is unclear. Trimming took 0 bases from V and 5 from J, leaving 13 bases between them. Germline loops: CDR1 DFQATT, CDR2 SNEGSKA (reference sequence). The CDR3 has 15 residues. DNA for the CDR3: TGCAGTGCTAGAGATCGCGCAGGTTGGACCGGGGAGCTGTTTTTT. It specifies CSARDRAGWTGELFF.

This chain connects TRBV25-1 to TRBJ1-4; TRBD1 matches at 7 bases. The V and J ends lost 8 bases and 5 bases, in that order; junction bases with no gene match: 11. CDR1 MGHDK and CDR2 SYGVNS come from the germline V gene. The CDR3 extends over 15 amino acids. The CDR3 spells CASRNNLDRNEKLFF. As DNA, the CDR3 is TGTGCCAGCCGAAATAACCTGGACAGGAATGAAAAACTGTTTTTT.

This clonotype has at least ten counts. The V call is TRBV7-2, the J call TRBJ2-7; D is tentatively TRBD1 or TRBD2 (5 bases each). V shed 5 bases and J shed 5 bases, with 25 bases lying between them. CDR1 and CDR2 (germline): SGHTA, FQGNSA. This CDR3 contains 17 residues. CDR3 bases: TGTGCCAGCAGCCCTCCGCTGAGGGCAGGGAATTTCGACGAGCAGTACTTC. Translated: CASSPPLRAGNFDEQYF.

For this clonotype: No conserved phenylalanine or tryptophan ends this CDR3, so it is likely a read error. V is TRBV5-4 and J is TRBJ2-7; D not certain. The germline V and J ends were trimmed by 1 base and 0 bases, with 11 bases remaining between them. Looked up from germline, CDR1 is SGHNT and CDR2 is YYREEE (reference sequence). CDR3 length: 15 amino acids. The CDR3 protein is CASSLSGYSSYEQYS. DNA for the CDR3: TGTGCCAGCAGCTTGTCGGGCTACAGCTCCTACGAGCAGTACTCC.

The V and J genes are TRBV24-1 and TRBJ2-3, with 8 bases lining up with TRBD1. Germline V lookup: CDR1 KGHDR, CDR2 SFDVKD. The CDR3 sequence is 14 residues long. J gave up 4 bases and V 10 bases, and 9 bases lay outside the gene matches. The CDR3 here is CATAQGADADTQYF. CDR3 sequence (DNA): TGTGCCACTGCCCAGGGGGCGGACGCAGATACGCAGTATTTT.

The chain combines TRBV5-1 with TRBJ1-5; D is unresolved. There are 15 residues in the CDR3. With 4 bases removed from V and 4 bases from J, the gap between germline ends came to 15 bases. Per the germline V gene, CDR1 is SGHRS and CDR2 is YFSETQ. The DNA of the CDR3 is TGCGCCAGCAGCGAGGCATCGGGCGGGAATCAGCCCCAGCATTTT. Protein product: CASSEASGGNQPQHF. Full variable domain (missing parts from reference TRBV5-1 and TRBJ1-5): KAGVTQTPRYLIKTRGQQVTLSCSPISGHRSVSWYQQTPGQGLQFLFEYFSETQRNKGNFPGRFSGRQFSNSRSEMNVSTLELGDSALYLCASSEASGGNQPQHFGDGTRLSIL.

This clonotype has ten or more counts. The chain has TRBV6-6 and TRBJ2-7, with D hard to call. The CDR3 has 13 amino acids. Germline loops: CDR1 MNHNY, CDR2 SVGAGI (reference sequence). V dropped 8 bases and J dropped 7 bases, with 18 bases sitting between them. CDR3 DNA sequence: TGTGCCAGCCGTCCCCAGGTAGGAAGGGAGCAGTACTTC. Residues: CASRPQVGREQYF.

The CDR3 reads CASSQDGQGAFYGYTF. CDR3 nucleotide sequence: TGTGCCAGCAGCCAAGATGGACAGGGGGCCTTCTATGGCTACACCTTC. This chain connects TRBV14 to TRBJ1-2, with 11 bases that match TRBD1. This CDR3 has 16 amino acids. In germline, CDR1 is SGHDN, CDR2 FVKESK. V lost 0 bases and J lost 4; bases outside the gene matches: 4.